These 26 T cell receptor beta chains were sequenced from one sample in a study of blood T cells in healthy people across ages. Sample-barcoded 5' priming and a J-beta primer mix drove a second PCR of roughly 6 to 12 cycles. TCRdb used MiXCR to reprocess the 5' RACE reads, holding one entry per CDR3 protein. The sample consists of roughly 2 million distinct CDR3 sequences, about 50% of them appearing once. The source material was blood. Every receptor here comes from a woman in her 40s in good health.

Of note for this clonotype: The germline gene is not matched at one end of the junction; a read error may be the cause. The J gene is TRBJ2-7, the V gene TRBV6-2 or TRBV6-3; TRBD1 aligns across 7 bases. The CDR3 length is 13 residues. Germline CDR1 is MNHEY and CDR2 is SVGEGT. CDR3 in DNA: TGTGCCAGCAGAGGGGGCCCCTCCGACGAGCAGTACTTC. This gives the protein CASRGGPSDEQYF.

The gene calls are TRBV5-1 and TRBJ2-7; the match to TRBD2 covers 11 bases. The DNA end lines up better with TRBJ2-4; the J call may be wrong. The CDR3 covers 15 residues. Germline-derived CDR1 and CDR2 are SGHRS and YFSETQ. CDR3: CASSLSGTSGNIQYF. The CDR3 coding sequence is TGCGCCAGCAGCTTATCCGGGACTAGCGGAAACATTCAGTACTTC.

This sequence joins TRBV7-8 and TRBJ2-5; possible D gene TRBD1, 6 bases. Trimming pared 3 bases from V and 1 base from J, leaving 15 bases between. Germline lookup yields CDR1 SGHVS and CDR2 FQNEAQ. This CDR3 is 16 amino acids long. The CDR3 is CASSFGKQGLQETQYF. CDR3 in DNA: TGTGCCAGCAGCTTCGGTAAACAGGGCCTCCAAGAGACCCAGTACTTC.

In its sample, this clonotype was seen a few times. The chain combines TRBV12-3 or TRBV12-4 with TRBJ2-5, with 10 bases fitting TRBD2. J gave up 1 base and V 4 bases, and 9 bases lay outside the gene matches. The CDR3 spans 17 residues. CDR3 region: CASSWVAGGIVQETQYF. In nucleotides, the CDR3 is TGTGCCAGCAGTTGGGTAGCGGGGGGTATTGTCCAAGAGACCCAGTACTTC.

This clonotype was observed at least ten times. The rearrangement joins TRBV5-1 to TRBJ2-6; D gene uncertain. The germline gives CDR1 SGHRS, CDR2 YFSETQ. The CDR3 loop spans 16 amino acids. V lost 0 bases to trimming and J lost 2 bases, with 9 bases between them. In nucleotides, the CDR3 is TGCGCCAGCAGCTTGGTTCTGGGGACTGGGGCCAACGTCCTGACTTTC. Protein product: CASSLVLGTGANVLTF.

The CDR3 DNA is TGTGCCAGCAGTTTGTCCGGGACAGGGTTCGTCGAGCAGTACTTC. This sequence encodes CASSLSGTGFVEQYF. The V call is TRBV27, the J call TRBJ2-7, with TRBD1 identical over 9 bases. Germline loops: CDR1 MNHEY, CDR2 SMNVEV (reference sequence). The CDR3 is 15 amino acids. The J segment lost 6 bases and the V segment lost 3 bases, leaving 9 bases of the junction unmatched.

This clonotype was seen more than once but under ten times. Germline and junction disagree at one end, which may indicate a read error. This rearrangement joins TRBV7-9 to TRBJ2-3; 11 bases are shared with TRBD2. The germline V gene encodes CDR1 SEHNR and CDR2 FQNEAQ (reference sequence). There are 15 residues in the CDR3. DNA of the CDR3: TGTGCCAGCAGCCTAGCGGGGGGCCAGACAGATACGCAGTATTTT. Encoded protein: CASSLAGGQTDTQYF.

This clonotype turned up a few times. This chain links TRBV24-1 with TRBJ2-3; tentatively, D is TRBD1 or TRBD2 (6 bases each). V was shortened by 5 bases and J by 4 bases, with 18 bases between the two germline ends. CDR3 size: 16 residues. CDR1 and CDR2 from the germline V gene are KGHDR and SFDVKD. CDR3 DNA: TGTGCCACCAGTGGGCTTCTGGGGGGCAGTGCAGATACGCAGTATTTT. Its translation is CATSGLLGGSADTQYF.

V is TRBV28 and J is TRBJ1-2; tentatively, D is TRBD1 (5 bases). This CDR3 contains 14 residues. The V and J ends lost 2 bases and 3 bases respectively, with 10 bases between them. Germline CDR1 MDHEN, CDR2 SYDVKM. In DNA, the CDR3 is TGTGCCAGCAGTTTAACGGACACCGACTATGGCTACACCTTC. Its protein product is CASSLTDTDYGYTF.

The genes are TRBV3-1 and TRBJ2-3; D not resolved. Trimming took 3 bases from V and 1 from J, leaving 8 bases between them. CDR1 and CDR2 from the germline V gene are LGHDT and YNNKEL (reference sequence). This CDR3 comprises 14 residues. For the CDR3, the DNA is TGTGCCAGCAGCCACCGCGCCCGCACAGATACGCAGTATTTT. This translates into CASSHRARTDTQYF.

The rearrangement links TRBV28 to TRBJ2-7; D is unclear. Germline V gene data show CDR1 as MDHEN and CDR2 as SYDVKM. The V end lost 5 bases, the J end lost 2 bases, and 22 bases lay between the germline ends. This CDR3 region has 17 residues. The CDR3 DNA reads as TGTGCCAGCAGTCCTACCACGGACCCTGAAGGGACCTACGAGCAGTACTTC. Its translation: CASSPTTDPEGTYEQYF. Supplemented by reference TRBV28 and TRBJ2-7, the full variable domain reads DVKVTQSSRYLVKRTGEKVFLECVQDMDHENMFWYRQDPGLGLRLIYFSYDVKMKEKGDIPEGYSVSREKKERFSLILESASTNQTSMYLCASSPTTDPEGTYEQYFGPGTRLTVT.

The chain couples TRBV20-1 to TRBJ1-2; TRBD1 might be the D (5 bases). V gave up 0 bases and J gave up 2 bases, with 19 bases separating them. The CDR3 is made up of 17 amino acids. Germline V lookup: CDR1 DFQATT, CDR2 SNEGSKA (reference sequence). The CDR3 here is CSARDIVGTTLNYGYTF. DNA for the CDR3: TGCAGTGCTAGAGATATTGTGGGGACCACCCTCAACTATGGCTACACCTTC.

V gene TRBV5-8 combines with J gene TRBJ2-1; D may be TRBD2 (5 bases). CDR3 length: 15 residues. The V and J ends lost 7 bases and 2 bases respectively, with 16 bases between them. Germline V gene lookup returns CDR1 SGHTS and CDR2 YDEGEE. CDR3 coding DNA: TGTGCCAGCCGCGGAGGTGGCCTTGCCTACAATGAGCAGTTCTTC. Its translation is CASRGGGLAYNEQFF. The variable domain in full, completed from reference TRBV5-8 and TRBJ2-1, reads EAGVTQSPTHLIKTRGQQATLRCSPISGHTSVYWYQQALGLGLQFLLWYDEGEERNRGNFPPRFSGRQFPNYSSELNVNALELEDSALYLCASRGGGLAYNEQFFGPGTRLTVL.

The chain joins TRBV29-1 to TRBJ1-4; D may be TRBD1 (5 bases). This CDR3 region has 14 residues. Trimming cost V 7 bases and J 1 base, with 13 bases left between them. Germline-derived CDR1 and CDR2 are SQVTM and ANQGSEA. CDR3: CSAFGGGTNEKLFF. For the CDR3, the DNA is TGCAGCGCCTTCGGCGGGGGAACTAATGAAAAACTGTTTTTT.

V is TRBV12-3 or TRBV12-4 and J is TRBJ2-4; D is unclear. This CDR3 is built from 13 residues. V was cut by 8 bases and J by 6 bases, with 14 bases left in between. The CDR3 DNA is TGTGCCAGCGGTAGGATCGTGGGAAACATTCAGTACTTC. It encodes CASGRIVGNIQYF.

The rearrangement links TRBV27 to TRBJ2-1, with D possibly TRBD1 on 5 matching bases. Germline CDR1 MNHEY, CDR2 SMNVEV (reference sequence). V was clipped by 9 bases and J by 4 bases, with 19 bases between them. CDR3 size: 15 residues. The CDR3 here is CASRYGAKSYNEQFF. In nucleotides, the CDR3 is TGTGCCAGTCGGTATGGGGCCAAAAGTTACAATGAGCAGTTCTTC.

The chain recombines TRBV5-1 with TRBJ1-2, with 10 nucleotides matching TRBD1. The CDR3 has 16 residues. V shed 0 bases and J 8 bases; nucleotides not matched to a gene: 10. Germline CDR1 reads SGHRS; CDR2 reads YFSETQ. CDR3 loop: CASSLGARDRGIGYTF. The CDR3, as DNA: TGCGCCAGCAGCTTGGGGGCCCGGGACAGGGGCATCGGCTACACCTTC.

V usage is TRBV5-1 and J usage is TRBJ2-3; no definite D call. CDR1 and CDR2 from the germline V gene are SGHRS and YFSETQ. CDR3 length equals 15 residues. Trimming shortened V by 4 bases and J by 5 bases, and 17 bases separated the two germline ends. Here the CDR3 reads CASSLGNPDGDTQYF. CDR3 coding DNA: TGCGCCAGCAGCCTGGGTAACCCGGACGGAGATACGCAGTATTTT.

As regards this clonotype: The junction departs from germline at one end; a sequencing error may be responsible. This chain joins TRBV5-1 and TRBJ2-1; 7 bases align to TRBD1. This CDR3 region has 18 residues. The germline V gene encodes CDR1 SGHRS and CDR2 YFSETQ. DNA of the CDR3: TGCGCCAGCAGCCTGGAACCGTACAGGGGCCGGTCCTACAATGGGCAGTTCTTC. Amino acid sequence: CASSLEPYRGRSYNGQFF.

V usage is TRBV7-8 and J usage is TRBJ2-5, with 7 bases fitting TRBD1. Germline V lookup: CDR1 SGHVS, CDR2 FQNEAQ. The CDR3 has 14 amino acids. The trim removed 1 base at V and 6 bases at J, leaving 5 bases unmatched. The CDR3 region has the DNA TGTGCCAGCAGCTTAGGAACAGGGGTACAGACCCAGTACTTC. Its protein is CASSLGTGVQTQYF. The entire variable domain, with the rest obtained from reference TRBV7-8 and TRBJ2-5, is as follows: GAGVSQSPRYKVAKRGQDVALRCDPISGHVSLFWYQQALGQGPEFLTYFQNEAQLDKSGLPSDRFFAERPEGSVSTLKIQRTQQEDSAVYLCASSLGTGVQTQYFGPGTRLLVL.

This clonotype was detected a few times. The rearrangement uses TRBV6-2 or TRBV6-3 and TRBJ2-4; TRBD1 aligns across 10 bases. The J call may not be correct, given that the DNA end is closer to TRBJ2-7. CDR3 length: 15 amino acids. The germline V gene encodes CDR1 MNHEY and CDR2 SVGEGT. The CDR3 is CASSYSGQGMGEQYF. The CDR3 DNA follows: TGTGCCAGCAGTTACTCGGGACAGGGGATGGGCGAGCAGTACTTC.

This clonotype was observed a handful of times. V usage is TRBV27 and J usage is TRBJ2-1; a weak D match, TRBD2 (7 bases). This CDR3 has 16 amino acids. CDR1 MNHEY and CDR2 SMNVEV come from the germline V gene (reference sequence). With 6 bases removed from V and 4 bases from J, the gap between germline ends came to 19 bases. The CDR3 region has the DNA TGTGCCAGCAGGGGGGGGCTAGCGGCTTATTACAATGAGCAGTTCTTC. It yields the protein CASRGGLAAYYNEQFF.

This clonotype was seen more than once but under ten times. The V gene is TRBV3-1, the J gene TRBJ2-5, with D perhaps matching TRBD1 (5 bases). Germline-derived CDR1 and CDR2 are LGHDT and YNNKEL (reference sequence). The CDR3 has 15 residues. V lost 2 bases and J 5 bases, leaving 15 bases between the germline ends. The CDR3 reads CASSQHPTARETQYF. Written as DNA, the CDR3 is TGTGCCAGCAGCCAACACCCGACAGCCCGGGAGACCCAGTACTTC.

This clonotype came up once. The chain carries TRBV28 and TRBJ2-7, with D possibly matching TRBD2 (6 bases). The J call may not be correct, given that the DNA end is closer to TRBJ2-5. Germline CDR1 and CDR2: MDHEN and SYDVKM. CDR3 length: 17 residues. The CDR3 protein is CASSFLTGGRPSETQYF. CDR3 DNA sequence: TGTGCCAGCAGTTTCCTGACCGGGGGAAGGCCGTCAGAGACCCAGTACTTC.

The CDR3 DNA reads TGTGCCACCAGGGGGACAGGATACACAGATACGCAGTATTTT. It translates to CATRGTGYTDTQYF. The rearrangement joins TRBV24-1 to TRBJ2-3, with 8 bases fitting TRBD1. CDR3 length: 14 residues. J was trimmed by 2 bases and V by 7 bases; bases with no gene match: 4. Per the germline V gene, CDR1 is KGHDR and CDR2 is SFDVKD.

The chain links TRBV25-1 to TRBJ2-5; 7 bases align to TRBD1. The ends lost 3 bases at V and 7 bases at J; junction bases unmatched: 5. The CDR3 is made up of 13 amino acids. From germline, CDR1 is MGHDK and CDR2 SYGVNS. Here the CDR3 DNA reads TGTGCCAGCAGTGAGACAGGGTCAGGGACCCAGTACTTC. As protein: CASSETGSGTQYF.